The 27 T cell receptor beta chains listed next were all sequenced from one sample in a study of neurological immune-mediated disorders. TCRdb redid the calling of the 5' RACE reads with MiXCR, one entry per CDR3 protein. Among fewer than 85,000 distinct CDR3 sequences listed, 17% were seen once. Sequencing was carried out using PBMCs. The receptors derive from a woman in her thirties or forties in good health.

The chain uses TRBV6-2 or TRBV6-3 and TRBJ2-7, with TRBD2 identical over 9 bases. CDR1 and CDR2 from the germline V gene are MNHEY and SVGEGT. The CDR3 runs to 15 residues. V was clipped by 1 base and J by 3 bases; unmatched bases: 4. CDR3 sequence (DNA): TGTGCCAGCAGTTACTTACGCGGGGGGGACTACGAGCAGTACTTC. Amino acid sequence: CASSYLRGGDYEQYF.

This clonotype was seen at least ten times. The rearrangement joins TRBV9 to TRBJ2-3, with D perhaps TRBD2 (5 bases). The CDR3 sequence is 15 residues long. V lost 0 bases to trimming and J lost 4 bases, with 12 bases between them. Germline CDR1 reads SGDLS; CDR2 reads YYNGEE. The CDR3 is CASSVAGSRADTQYF. DNA of the CDR3: TGTGCCAGCAGCGTAGCGGGAAGTAGGGCAGATACGCAGTATTTT. Complete variable domain (other parts from reference TRBV9 and TRBJ2-3): DSGVTQTPKHLITATGQRVTLRCSPRSGDLSVYWYQQSLDQGLQFLIQYYNGEERAKGNILERFSAQQFPDLHSELNLSSLELGDSALYFCASSVAGSRADTQYFGPGTRLTVL.

Ten or more counts support this clonotype. CDR3 sequence (DNA): TGCGCCAGCGGTGGAGGGTGGAACAATGAGCAGTTCTTC. This codes for CASGGGWNNEQFF. The rearrangement joins TRBV10-2 to TRBJ2-1; a weak D match, TRBD2 (6 bases). The CDR3 is 13 amino acids. The V gene lost 8 bases and the J gene lost 5 bases, with 13 bases spanning the gap. CDR1 and CDR2 (germline): WSHSY, SAAADI.

This clonotype has a count of ten or more. The chain is built from TRBV4-3 and TRBJ2-1; maybe TRBD1 (5 bases). CDR1 LGHNA and CDR2 YSLEER come from the germline V gene. Deletions cut 0 bases from V and 1 base from J, with 13 bases between. The CDR3 is made up of 17 amino acids. The CDR3 bases are TGCGCCAGCAGCCAAGATCTAGGAGACAGTTCCTACAATGAGCAGTTCTTC. This gives the protein CASSQDLGDSSYNEQFF.

This clonotype was picked up many times. This chain joins TRBV12-3 or TRBV12-4 and TRBJ2-2, with TRBD1 as a possible D gene (5 bases). The length of the CDR3 is 13 residues. Trimming shortened V by 7 bases and J by 1 base, and 7 bases separated the two germline ends. Here the CDR3 reads CASNTGNTGELFF. The CDR3 DNA reads TGTGCCAGCAATACAGGGAACACCGGGGAGCTGTTTTTT.

This clonotype appeared many times. This sequence joins TRBV20-1 and TRBJ2-3, with TRBD1 identical over 9 bases. The CDR3 consists of 15 residues. J gave up 4 bases and V 2 bases, and 7 bases lay outside the gene matches. Germline CDR1 reads DFQATT; CDR2 reads SNEGSKA (reference sequence). As DNA, the CDR3 is TGCAGTGCTAGACCGGGACAGGGAGGATCAGATACGCAGTATTTT. This encodes CSARPGQGGSDTQYF.

The table lists this clonotype with many counts. The chain combines TRBV28 with TRBJ2-5; 7 bases agree with TRBD1. The CDR3 has 16 residues. Germline trimming cut 7 bases from V and 5 bases from J; bases unmatched to any gene: 16. CDR1 is MDHEN, CDR2 SYDVKM, per germline. CDR3 residues: CASNQLTLGQVETQYF. The CDR3 coding sequence is TGTGCCAGCAATCAACTAACCCTCGGACAGGTGGAGACCCAGTACTTC.

This clonotype was recorded at least ten times. As DNA, the CDR3 is TGCAGTGGATCAGGGGGCGAGATGGGGTACCAAGAGACCCAGTACTTC. Amino acid sequence: CSGSGGEMGYQETQYF. V gene TRBV29-1 combines with J gene TRBJ2-5, with 8 bases identical to TRBD1. Germline-derived CDR1 and CDR2 are SQVTM and ANQGSEA. There are 16 residues in the CDR3. Complete variable domain (other parts from reference TRBV29-1 and TRBJ2-5): SAVISQKPSRDICQRGTSLTIQCQVDSQVTMMFWYRQQPGQSLTLIATANQGSEATYESGFVIDKFPISRPNLTFSTLTVSNMSPEDSSIYLCSGSGGEMGYQETQYFGPGTRLLVL.

This clonotype was recorded at least ten times. J is TRBJ1-5 and V is TRBV3-1; D is undetermined. The CDR3 has 15 amino acids. The germline V gene encodes CDR1 LGHDT and CDR2 YNNKEL (reference sequence). The V gene lost 1 base and the J gene lost 0 bases, with 7 bases spanning the gap. This chain's CDR3 is CASSQGRTSNQPQHF. CDR3 DNA sequence: TGTGCCAGCAGCCAAGGTCGGACTAGCAATCAGCCCCAGCATTTT.

The genes are TRBV7-2 and TRBJ2-3, with 12 bases identical to TRBD2. CDR1 is SGHTA, CDR2 FQGNSA, per germline. V was clipped by 3 bases and J by 5 bases; unmatched bases: 6. This CDR3 spans 16 amino acids. Written as DNA, the CDR3 is TGTGCCAGCAGCTTGACTAGCGGGGGCATGGAAGATACGCAGTATTTT. As protein: CASSLTSGGMEDTQYF.

This clonotype was observed at least ten times. The chain recombines TRBV20-1 with TRBJ2-7; 7 bases align to TRBD2. Germline CDR1 and CDR2: DFQATT and SNEGSKA (reference sequence). The CDR3 loop spans 14 amino acids. The ends lost 5 bases at V and 3 bases at J; junction bases unmatched: 10. The CDR3 sequence is CSAALPGGLYEQYF. The CDR3 nucleotides read TGCAGTGCTGCCCTTCCGGGGGGACTCTACGAGCAGTACTTC.

This clonotype was seen at least ten times. The chain is built from TRBV2 and TRBJ1-1; D is uncertain. The V gene lost 4 bases and the J gene lost 0 bases, with 9 bases spanning the gap. This CDR3 contains 14 residues. The germline V gene encodes CDR1 SNHLY and CDR2 FYNNEI. The CDR3 region is CASSGYLLNTEAFF. CDR3 coding DNA: TGTGCCAGCAGTGGGTACCTGTTGAACACTGAAGCTTTCTTT.

This clonotype was seen at least ten times. The rearrangement links TRBV28 to TRBJ1-4, with D possibly being TRBD1 (6 bases). V lost 4 bases, J lost 14 bases, and 14 bases lay in between. The CDR3 length is 12 residues. The germline gives CDR1 MDHEN, CDR2 SYDVKM. The CDR3 DNA reads TGTGCCAGCAGTTCCCAAAGGGGGGCCCTGTTTTTT. It translates to CASSSQRGALFF. Supplemented by reference TRBV28 and TRBJ1-4, the full variable domain reads DVKVTQSSRYLVKRTGEKVFLECVQDMDHENMFWYRQDPGLGLRLIYFSYDVKMKEKGDIPEGYSVSREKKERFSLILESASTNQTSMYLCASSSQRGALFFGSGTQLSVL.

Regarding this clonotype: A much larger clone differs by one base, so this may be a read error. The chain couples TRBV2 to TRBJ1-6, with D unclear. Germline values: CDR1 SNHLY, CDR2 FYNNEI. CDR3 length equals 12 residues. The CDR3 DNA sequence: TGTGCCAGCAATGTGGGGAATTCAACCCTCCACTTT. It translates to CASNVGNSTLHF.

This clonotype was detected many times. The chain carries TRBV2 and TRBJ2-1; 10 nucleotides line up with TRBD1. The V and J ends lost 4 bases and 8 bases, in that order; junction bases with no gene match: 8. The CDR3 sequence is 15 residues long. Germline V gene data show CDR1 as SNHLY and CDR2 as FYNNEI. CDR3 loop: CASSGRTGGTDEQFF. The CDR3 DNA sequence: TGTGCCAGCAGTGGCCGGACAGGGGGTACGGATGAGCAGTTCTTC.

The CDR3 region has the DNA TGCAGTGCTAGAGAGACGGCGGGGGGAGGGGGCAATGAGCAGTTCTTC. Amino acid sequence: CSARETAGGGGNEQFF. J is TRBJ2-1 and V is TRBV20-1; TRBD2 matches 8 bases. The CDR3 has 16 residues. The germline V gene has CDR1 DFQATT and CDR2 SNEGSKA (reference sequence). Trimming cost V 0 bases and J 6 bases; bases outside gene matches: 10.

Ten or more counts support this clonotype. This chain links TRBV5-6 with TRBJ1-6, with 7 bases identical to TRBD1. This CDR3 is built from 15 residues. Looked up from germline, CDR1 is SGHDT and CDR2 is YYEEEE. V shed 4 bases, J shed 9 bases, and the junction held 10 bases outside the gene matches. In DNA form, the CDR3 reads TGTGCCAGCAGCCCGGAGACAGGGAGCGCTTCACCCCTCCACTTT. Its protein is CASSPETGSASPLHF.

This clonotype has ten or more counts. The chain recombines TRBV5-1 with TRBJ2-1; unclear D gene. Germline assignment: CDR1 SGHRS and CDR2 YFSETQ. V lost 0 bases and J 6 bases, leaving 10 bases between the germline ends. The CDR3 totals 14 residues. The CDR3 sequence: CASSLEGNSNEQFF. In nucleotides, the CDR3 is TGCGCCAGCAGCTTGGAAGGGAACAGCAATGAGCAGTTCTTC.

This clonotype has at least ten counts. CDR3 in amino acids: CASSQEIGQGEKLFF. Here the CDR3 DNA reads TGCGCCAGCAGCCAAGAAATAGGACAGGGGGAAAAACTGTTTTTT. The gene calls are TRBV4-3 and TRBJ1-4; TRBD1 matches at 9 bases. Trimming at V came to 0 bases and at J to 8 bases, leaving 4 bases not matched to a gene. Per the germline V gene, CDR1 is LGHNA and CDR2 is YSLEER. The CDR3 extends over 15 amino acids.

In its sample, this clonotype was seen many times. The J gene is TRBJ1-2, the V gene TRBV28, with a possible D match to TRBD1 (6 bases). The CDR3 covers 16 residues. V lost 5 bases to trimming and J lost 2 bases, with 18 bases between them. In germline, CDR1 is MDHEN, CDR2 SYDVKM. The chain's CDR3 is CASSRIYRVGNYGYTF. CDR3 nucleotide sequence: TGTGCCAGCAGTCGAATTTACAGGGTGGGCAACTATGGCTACACCTTC.

V usage is TRBV4-3 and J usage is TRBJ2-3, with a tentative D call TRBD1 (5 bases). Germline V gives CDR1 LGHNA, CDR2 YSLEER. This CDR3 is built from 15 residues. The ends were cut back, 6 bases at V and 3 bases at J, with 16 bases in the middle. CDR3 coding DNA: TGCGCCAGCAGTCAGGGCCTAGTAAGAACAGATACGCAGTATTTT. Translated, it gives CASSQGLVRTDTQYF.

This clonotype came up many times. The gene calls are TRBV9 and TRBJ2-2, with 9 bases matching TRBD2. The CDR3 is 15 residues long. Unmatched junction bases numbered 3, after V lost 0 bases and J lost 6 bases. Germline V lookup: CDR1 SGDLS, CDR2 YYNGEE. CDR3 DNA: TGTGCCAGCAGCGTAGGCGGGGGGGAGTCCGGGGAGCTGTTTTTT. Protein sequence: CASSVGGGESGELFF.

This clonotype was counted at least ten times. The chain recombines TRBV5-1 with TRBJ2-5, with TRBD2 matching over 10 bases. This CDR3 spans 15 amino acids. J lost 4 bases, V lost 4 bases, and 7 bases had no gene match. Germline CDR1 SGHRS, CDR2 YFSETQ. Here the CDR3 DNA reads TGCGCCAGCAGCGACGGACTAGCGGAGTCAGAGACCCAGTACTTC. It translates to CASSDGLAESETQYF.

There are many counts of this clonotype. The gene calls are TRBV6-5 and TRBJ1-2; D remains unclear. V was cut by 6 bases and J by 8 bases, with 13 bases left in between. CDR3 length: 12 residues. Germline CDR1 MNHEY, CDR2 SVGAGI. CDR3 nucleotides: TGTGCCAGCAGCCAAGGGCCTTGGGGCTACACCTTC. Translating gives CASSQGPWGYTF.

In this sample, this clonotype turned up a few times. The chain uses TRBV5-1 and TRBJ2-1; 8 bases are a match to TRBD1. The CDR3 extends over 14 amino acids. CDR1 is SGHRS, CDR2 YFSETQ, per germline. Germline trimming cut 2 bases from V and 7 bases from J; bases unmatched to any gene: 5. CDR3 residues: CASSFGQGMNEQFF. In nucleotides, the CDR3 is TGCGCCAGCAGCTTCGGACAGGGTATGAATGAGCAGTTCTTC. Together with reference TRBV5-1 and TRBJ2-1, the CDR3 gives the full variable domain: KAGVTQTPRYLIKTRGQQVTLSCSPISGHRSVSWYQQTPGQGLQFLFEYFSETQRNKGNFPGRFSGRQFSNSRSEMNVSTLELGDSALYLCASSFGQGMNEQFFGPGTRLTVL.

This clonotype has only a few counts. This chain links TRBV29-1 with TRBJ1-2; 9 bases are a match to TRBD1. V was pared by 5 bases and J by 8 bases, with 21 bases of the junction left unmatched. Germline lookup yields CDR1 SQVTM and CDR2 ANQGSEA. There are 17 residues in the CDR3. The CDR3 region is CSVPPLLSGTGPLGYTF. The CDR3 nucleotides read TGCAGCGTTCCCCCACTACTATCCGGGACAGGGCCCCTAGGCTACACCTTC.

This clonotype was seen more than once but under ten times. The J gene is TRBJ2-1, the V gene TRBV20-1; TRBD2 matches 12 bases. From germline, CDR1 is DFQATT and CDR2 SNEGSKA (reference sequence). The ends lost 4 bases at V and 6 bases at J; junction bases unmatched: 1. This CDR3 contains 13 residues. CDR3 coding DNA: TGCAGTGCTACTAGCGGGGGGGGCAATGAGCAGTTCTTC. It specifies CSATSGGGNEQFF.